One and the same sample provided the 6 T cell receptor beta chains below, sequenced in a study of Ad26.COV2.S vaccination and SARS-CoV-2 variants. Stated treatment: roughly 20 received Ad26.COV2.S at low or high dose, single or two shots; about five received placebo; per-sample allocation not given. Samples were taken on day 63 after the first vaccine or placebo injection. Profiling relied on immunoSEQ multiplex PCR, and the TCRdb table lists in-frame clones only, not all of them. There are around 420,000 clones in the sample; roughly 90% occur only once, and approximately 4% lies in the top ten. The specimen comprised peripheral blood, sampled in a trial of Ad26.COV2.S vaccine versus placebo. The receptors originated from a person aged 18 to 65 who received the Ad26.COV2.S COVID-19 vaccine or a placebo.

This chain connects TRBV6-2 or TRBV6-3 to TRBJ1-1; maybe TRBD1 (5 bases). Germline CDR1 reads MNHEY; CDR2 reads SVGEGT. Trimming cost V 4 bases and J 5 bases, with 14 bases left between them. This CDR3 region has 14 residues. CDR3 sequence (DNA): TGTGCCAGCAGTTCCCTGAGGGGCCGGACTGAAGCTTTCTTT. Encoded protein: CASSSLRGRTEAFF.

The chain couples TRBV6-2 or TRBV6-3 to TRBJ2-2, with D maybe TRBD1 (6 bases). Trimming shortened V by 5 bases and J by 6 bases, and 19 bases separated the two germline ends. There are 16 residues in the CDR3. Germline lookup yields CDR1 MNHEY and CDR2 SVGEGT. The DNA for the CDR3 is TGTGCCAGCAGTCAGACGCCACAGGGAAGGGCCGGGGAGCTGTTTTTT. Protein: CASSQTPQGRAGELFF.

J is TRBJ1-4 and V is TRBV5-6, with D possibly being TRBD1 (5 bases). V shed 2 bases and J shed 8 bases, with 10 bases lying between them. The CDR3 consists of 13 residues. Germline CDR1 is SGHDT and CDR2 is YYEEEE. The CDR3 region has the DNA TGTGCCAGCAGCTTAAGGGACCGCGAAAAACTGTTTTTT. This codes for CASSLRDREKLFF.

The gene calls are TRBV18 and TRBJ1-1; D is unresolved. CDR3 size: 15 residues. Germline values: CDR1 KGHSH, CDR2 LQKENI. V shed 0 bases and J shed 1 base, with 9 bases lying between them. The CDR3 loop reads CASSPPEGPNTEAFF. Written as DNA, the CDR3 is TGTGCCAGCTCACCACCGGAGGGCCCGAACACTGAAGCTTTCTTT. Full variable domain (missing parts from reference TRBV18 and TRBJ1-1): NAGVMQNPRHLVRRRGQEARLRCSPMKGHSHVYWYRQLPEEGLKFMVYLQKENIIDESGMPKERFSAEFPKEGPSILRIQQVVRGDSAAYFCASSPPEGPNTEAFFGQGTRLTVV.

With respect to this clone: One junction end does not reproduce the germline sequence, and a read error may be involved. This chain's CDR3 is CASSLETGTRLIF. The CDR3 region has the DNA TGTGCCAGCAGCTTAGAGACCGGGACTAGGTTGATCTTC. The V gene is TRBV11-2, the J gene TRBJ2-1, with 8 bases matching TRBD2. Per germline, CDR1 SGHAT and CDR2 FQNNGV. This CDR3 has 13 amino acids.

This chain links TRBV6-2 or TRBV6-3 with TRBJ1-2; D not resolved. This CDR3 has 16 amino acids. Deletions cut 0 bases from V and 5 bases from J, with 16 bases between. Germline CDR1 is MNHEY and CDR2 is SVGEGT. The DNA for the CDR3 is TGTGCCAGCAGTTACTCGTTCCGGACGCCGCCATATGGCTACACCTTC. Amino acids: CASSYSFRTPPYGYTF.